Each of the 9 T cell receptor beta chains below was sequenced from the same sample in a study of cytomegalovirus exposure and HLA in healthy donors. The PCR made use of 60 Vbeta and 13 Jbeta primers. The repertoire was sequenced with immunoSEQ multiplex PCR; TCRdb's copy has only in-frame clones and lacks some. Of some 150,000 clones in the sample, roughly 80% were seen once. Material for sequencing was PBMCs. These receptor sequences come from a woman aged 18-29 years in good health and CMV-seronegative.

V is TRBV28 and J is TRBJ2-2; perhaps TRBD1 as D (5 bases). This CDR3 is 15 amino acids long. V was clipped by 6 bases and J by 6 bases, with 17 bases between them. Germline V gene lookup returns CDR1 MDHEN and CDR2 SYDVKM. The CDR3 DNA reads TGTGCCAGCAGCTCACCTTGGACATTGCCCGGGGAGCTGTTTTTT. It is translated as CASSSPWTLPGELFF.

This chain links TRBV7-9 with TRBJ2-1, with 11 positions matching TRBD2. V dropped 0 bases and J dropped 9; count of bases not matched to a gene: 4. In germline, CDR1 is SEHNR, CDR2 FQNEAQ (reference sequence). The CDR3 spans 15 residues. CDR3 amino acids: CASSLASGRATEQFF. CDR3 nucleotide sequence: TGTGCCAGCAGCTTAGCTAGCGGGAGGGCCACTGAGCAGTTCTTC.

The V and J genes are TRBV5-6 and TRBJ2-1; 7 nucleotides line up with TRBD2. CDR1 SGHDT and CDR2 YYEEEE come from the germline V gene. This CDR3 contains 17 residues. With V trimmed by 1 base and J by 4 bases, 11 bases remained unmatched. CDR3 loop: CASSLQGGSKSYNEQFF. CDR3 sequence (DNA): TGTGCCAGCAGCTTGCAGGGCGGGAGTAAGTCGTACAATGAGCAGTTCTTC. Full variable domain (rest looked up from reference TRBV5-6 and TRBJ2-1): DAGVTQSPTHLIKTRGQQVTLRCSPKSGHDTVSWYQQALGQGPQFIFQYYEEEERQRGNFPDRFSGHQFPNYSSELNVNALLLGDSALYLCASSLQGGSKSYNEQFFGPGTRLTVL.

The rearrangement links TRBV7-2 to TRBJ2-2, with D maybe TRBD2 (5 bases). The CDR3 runs 15 residues. Germline CDR1 reads SGHTA; CDR2 reads FQGNSA. V lost 1 base, J lost 3 bases, and 9 bases lay in between. CDR3 in DNA: TGTGCCAGCAGCTTAGTGCCCGGGGACACCGGGGAGCTGTTTTTT. It is translated as CASSLVPGDTGELFF.

The J gene is TRBJ2-1, the V gene TRBV9; 11 bases align to TRBD2. CDR1 and CDR2 from the germline V gene are SGDLS and YYNGEE. The J segment lost 6 bases and the V segment lost 4 bases, leaving 9 bases of the junction unmatched. The CDR3 is 16 amino acids. The CDR3 spells CASSTTSGRLGNEQFF. For the CDR3, the DNA is TGTGCCAGCAGCACCACTAGCGGGAGATTGGGCAATGAGCAGTTCTTC.

The rearrangement links TRBV11-2 to TRBJ2-3; 8 bases fit TRBD1. Per germline, CDR1 SGHAT and CDR2 FQNNGV. V shed 3 bases and J 6 bases; nucleotides not matched to a gene: 2. The CDR3 is 13 amino acids. CDR3 DNA sequence: TGTGCCAGCAGCTTCCGACAGGGGGATACGCAGTATTTT. Protein product: CASSFRQGDTQYF.

The chain links TRBV6-1 to TRBJ2-1, with TRBD2 identical over 12 bases. The V segment lost 2 bases and the J segment 8 bases; nucleotides outside the gene matches: 7. The CDR3 runs 16 residues. Germline V gene sequence: CDR1 MNHNS, CDR2 SASEGT. The CDR3 coding sequence is TGTGCCAGCAGTGAATCTCTAGCGGGAGGGCCATATGAGCAGTTCTTC. Residues: CASSESLAGGPYEQFF.

The chain has TRBV5-6 and TRBJ1-2; D uncertain. CDR1 SGHDT and CDR2 YYEEEE come from the germline V gene. Trimming left V 4 bases short and J 4 bases short, with 17 bases between. CDR3 length equals 15 residues. The CDR3 here is CASSPPGPDFYGYTF. The CDR3 nucleotides read TGTGCCAGCAGCCCGCCCGGACCGGACTTCTATGGCTACACCTTC.

The chain combines TRBV6-5 with TRBJ2-3; a weak D match, TRBD2 (5 bases). This CDR3 comprises 16 residues. Germline V gives CDR1 MNHEY, CDR2 SVGAGI. V was cut by 6 bases and J by 0 bases, with 16 bases left in between. The CDR3 protein is CASSYATPGSTDTQYF. The CDR3, as DNA: TGTGCCAGCAGCTACGCAACTCCGGGGAGCACAGATACGCAGTATTTT.